This T cell receptor (beta chain) stems from a study of cytomegalovirus exposure and HLA in healthy donors. This CDR3 has 12 residues. Trimming took 8 bases from V and 9 from J, leaving 14 bases between them. The V gene's germline CDR1 is WSHSY and CDR2 SAAADI. The primer mix had 60 Vbeta and 13 Jbeta primers. Some clones are missing from TCRdb's copy, which holds only in-frame ones; the method was immunoSEQ multiplex PCR. The sample shows approximately 120,000 clones, 81% of them seen only once. The clonotype originates from a woman aged 25 to 45 in good health and CMV-seronegative. The J gene is TRBJ2-1, the V gene TRBV10-2; possibly TRBD2 for D (6 bases). The sequenced sample was PBMCs. The DNA for the CDR3 is TGCGCCAGCGGCCAATCTAGCGTTGAGCAGTTCTTC. Its protein product is CASGQSSVEQFF.